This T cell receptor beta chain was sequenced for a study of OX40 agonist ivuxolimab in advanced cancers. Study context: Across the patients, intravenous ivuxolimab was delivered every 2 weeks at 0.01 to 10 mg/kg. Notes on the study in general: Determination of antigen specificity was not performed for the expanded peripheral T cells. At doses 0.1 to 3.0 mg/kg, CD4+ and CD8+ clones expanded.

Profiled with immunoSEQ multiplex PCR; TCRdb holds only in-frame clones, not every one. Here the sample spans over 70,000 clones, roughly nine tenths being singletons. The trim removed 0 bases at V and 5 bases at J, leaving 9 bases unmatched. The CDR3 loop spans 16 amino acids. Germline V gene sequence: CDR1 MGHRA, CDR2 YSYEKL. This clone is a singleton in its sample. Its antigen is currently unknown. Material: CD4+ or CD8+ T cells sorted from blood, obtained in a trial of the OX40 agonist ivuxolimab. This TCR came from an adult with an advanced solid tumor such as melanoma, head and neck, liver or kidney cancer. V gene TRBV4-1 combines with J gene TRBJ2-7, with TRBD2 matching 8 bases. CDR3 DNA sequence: TGCGCCAGCAGCCAAGAACGAGCGGGAGTGTCGAACGAGCAGTACTTC. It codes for CASSQERAGVSNEQYF.